The 24 T cell receptor beta chains reported below all come from one sample, sequenced in a study of T cells after yellow fever vaccination. TCRdb itself ran the 5' RACE reads through MiXCR, one entry per CDR3 protein. The table shows 450,000 to 550,000 distinct CDR3 sequences, with just over 20% occurring only once. The sample was PBMCs, taken 21 days after the first yellow fever vaccination. The receptor source for this set is a man aged 18 to 30 who received the YFV17D yellow fever vaccine.

The sample holds a few counts of this clonotype. This sequence joins TRBV6-1 and TRBJ1-1; a weak D match, TRBD1 (6 bases). Germline V lookup: CDR1 MNHNS, CDR2 SASEGT. V lost 5 bases to trimming and J lost 3 bases, with 10 bases between them. The CDR3 sequence is 13 residues long. Here the CDR3 reads CASSTRGDTEAFF. The CDR3 region has the DNA TGTGCCAGCAGTACGAGGGGGGACACTGAAGCTTTCTTT.

This clonotype has a count of ten or more. The J gene is TRBJ2-1, the V gene TRBV5-1, with 9 bases lining up with TRBD2. There are 15 residues in the CDR3. Germline-derived CDR1 and CDR2 are SGHRS and YFSETQ. Losses at the gene ends were 4 bases for V and 7 bases for J; bases not matched to a gene: 9. The CDR3 loop reads CASSGRTSEGNEQFF. Written as DNA, the CDR3 is TGCGCCAGCAGCGGAAGGACTAGCGAGGGGAATGAGCAGTTCTTC. Filled out from reference TRBV5-1 and TRBJ2-1, the complete variable domain reads KAGVTQTPRYLIKTRGQQVTLSCSPISGHRSVSWYQQTPGQGLQFLFEYFSETQRNKGNFPGRFSGRQFSNSRSEMNVSTLELGDSALYLCASSGRTSEGNEQFFGPGTRLTVL.

The chain uses TRBV6-1 and TRBJ2-3; TRBD1 agrees at 10 bases. Looked up from germline, CDR1 is MNHNS and CDR2 is SASEGT. The length of the CDR3 is 14 residues. Trimming at V came to 9 bases and at J to 7 bases, leaving 10 bases not matched to a gene. In nucleotides, the CDR3 is TGTGCCAGTGCCGACAGGGGGCTTGTAAATACGCAGTATTTT. Translating gives CASADRGLVNTQYF.

This clonotype appeared many times. This chain uses TRBV12-3 or TRBV12-4 with TRBJ2-3; D uncertain. The germline V and J ends were trimmed by 6 bases and 0 bases, with 10 bases remaining between them. CDR3 size: 14 residues. The chain's CDR3 is CASSFSPSTDTQYF. The CDR3 DNA reads as TGTGCCAGCAGCTTTAGTCCTAGCACAGATACGCAGTATTTT.

This clonotype has just a few counts. The rearrangement uses TRBV5-4 and TRBJ2-7, with D unclear. This CDR3 comprises 9 residues. The germline CDR1 and CDR2 sequences are SGHNT and YYREEE (reference sequence). Between the trimmed V and J ends, which lost 6 bases and 12 bases, there was a span of 10 bases. CDR3 region: CASKLPAYF. Written as DNA, the CDR3 is TGTGCCAGCAAACTCCCCGCGTACTTC.

The rearrangement joins TRBV6-5 to TRBJ1-2; 9 nucleotides align to TRBD1. Germline CDR1 and CDR2: MNHEY and SVGAGI. CDR3 length: 14 amino acids. The ends lost 4 bases at V and 5 bases at J; junction bases unmatched: 5. As DNA, the CDR3 is TGTGCCAGCAGTTTCAACAGGGGGCGGTATGGCTACACCTTC. Translation: CASSFNRGRYGYTF.

The chain links TRBV4-3 to TRBJ2-4, with D hard to call. The CDR3 is made up of 16 amino acids. CDR1 and CDR2 from the germline V gene are LGHNA and YSLEER. With 6 bases removed from V and 0 bases from J, the gap between germline ends came to 15 bases. CDR3 amino acids: CASSQAASLAKNIQYF. DNA of the CDR3: TGCGCCAGCAGTCAGGCAGCGAGTCTAGCCAAAAACATTCAGTACTTC.

The J gene is TRBJ1-1, the V gene TRBV6-1; a possible D gene is TRBD1 (6 bases). The CDR3 is 15 amino acids. Deletions cut 8 bases from V and 5 bases from J, with 21 bases between. Germline lookup yields CDR1 MNHNS and CDR2 SASEGT. CDR3 DNA: TGTGCCAGCCGAGGGGGGTCGAGTGGGACTACTGAAGCTTTCTTT. It is translated as CASRGGSSGTTEAFF.

In this sample, this clonotype turned up a few times. The CDR3 bases are TGTGCCATCAGTGTAGGAGGGGAGGAGACTGAAGCTTTCTTT. This sequence encodes CAISVGGEETEAFF. The chain has TRBV10-3 and TRBJ1-1, with D perhaps TRBD1 (5 bases). The CDR3 sequence is 14 residues long. Germline V CDR1 and CDR2: ENHRY, SYGVKD. Between the trimmed V and J ends, which lost 4 bases and 5 bases, there was a span of 14 bases.

This clonotype occurred a few times. V and J are TRBV20-1 and TRBJ1-5, with no clear D. Looked up from germline, CDR1 is DFQATT and CDR2 is SNEGSKA (reference sequence). The CDR3 runs to 12 residues. CDR3 in amino acids: CGWGDSNQPQHF. CDR3 nucleotide sequence: TGCGGGTGGGGAGATAGCAATCAGCCCCAGCATTTT.

This clonotype was seen many times. The rearrangement uses TRBV19 and TRBJ1-1; no definite D call. This CDR3 has 15 amino acids. Germline lookup yields CDR1 LNHDA and CDR2 SQIVND (reference sequence). Trimming stripped 0 bases from V and 0 bases from J, with 8 bases between. The chain's CDR3 is CASSIDWLMNTEAFF. For the CDR3, the DNA is TGTGCCAGTAGTATAGATTGGCTGATGAACACTGAAGCTTTCTTT.

This clonotype was detected many times. V usage is TRBV20-1 and J usage is TRBJ1-3, with D uncertain. Germline CDR1 reads DFQATT; CDR2 reads SNEGSKA (reference sequence). This CDR3 is built from 14 residues. V lost 0 bases and J 0 bases, leaving 6 bases between the germline ends. In nucleotides, the CDR3 is TGCAGTGCTAGAGATGGGAGCTCTGGAAACACCATATATTTT. Its translation is CSARDGSSGNTIYF.

The chain couples TRBV10-3 to TRBJ2-1; no clear D gene. The CDR3 has 13 amino acids. Trimming cost V 7 bases and J 3 bases, with 10 bases left between them. The germline V gene encodes CDR1 ENHRY and CDR2 SYGVKD. CDR3 coding DNA: TGTGCCATCACGGCTAGAAGCTACAATGAGCAGTTCTTC. Translating it yields CAITARSYNEQFF.

The V and J genes are TRBV5-6 and TRBJ2-7; 13 bases match TRBD2. The CDR3 sequence is 14 residues long. Trimming at V came to 5 bases and at J to 4 bases, leaving 3 bases not matched to a gene. Germline V CDR1 and CDR2: SGHDT, YYEEEE. CDR3 region: CASRQGLAGYEQYF. CDR3 DNA: TGTGCCAGCAGACAGGGACTAGCGGGGTACGAGCAGTACTTC.

V gene TRBV6-4 combines with J gene TRBJ2-3; unclear D gene. CDR3 length: 14 residues. Germline V lookup: CDR1 MRHNA, CDR2 SNTAGT. V was trimmed by 8 bases and J by 0 bases, leaving 12 bases between them. DNA for the CDR3: TGTGCCAGCTCCCATAGAGGCAGCACAGATACGCAGTATTTT. This codes for CASSHRGSTDTQYF.

This chain connects TRBV20-1 to TRBJ2-3; 8 bases fit TRBD1. In germline, CDR1 is DFQATT, CDR2 SNEGSKA (reference sequence). V dropped 6 bases and J dropped 4; count of bases not matched to a gene: 9. The CDR3 consists of 14 residues. CDR3 loop: CSARDRGGADTQYF. CDR3 nucleotides: TGCAGTGCGCGAGACAGGGGAGGAGCAGATACGCAGTATTTT.

This sequence joins TRBV18 and TRBJ2-1; the D gene is possibly TRBD2 (6 bases). Germline lookup yields CDR1 KGHSH and CDR2 LQKENI. The length of the CDR3 is 13 residues. Trimming stripped 3 bases from V and 10 bases from J, with 13 bases between. The CDR3 coding sequence is TGTGCCAGCTCACCCCCCCCTAGCGTAGAGCAGTTCTTC. Amino acid sequence: CASSPPPSVEQFF. Drawing the rest from reference TRBV18 and TRBJ2-1, the complete variable domain is NAGVMQNPRHLVRRRGQEARLRCSPMKGHSHVYWYRQLPEEGLKFMVYLQKENIIDESGMPKERFSAEFPKEGPSILRIQQVVRGDSAAYFCASSPPPSVEQFFGPGTRLTVL.

This clonotype was detected a few times. The CDR3, as DNA: TGTGCCAGCAGGCTGACAGGGGGCGGTCAGCCCCAGCATTTT. Encoded protein: CASRLTGGGQPQHF. The rearrangement uses TRBV27 and TRBJ1-5, with 10 bases matching TRBD1. Trimming at V came to 6 bases and at J to 6 bases, leaving 5 bases not matched to a gene. CDR1 and CDR2 from the germline V gene are MNHEY and SMNVEV (reference sequence). This CDR3 is built from 14 residues.

This clonotype was seen a handful of times. V usage is TRBV7-9 and J usage is TRBJ1-4; D is uncertain. V was shortened by 5 bases and J by 8 bases, with 12 bases between the two germline ends. From germline, CDR1 is SEHNR and CDR2 FQNEAQ (reference sequence). This CDR3 is built from 13 residues. The CDR3 reads CASSKATLEKLFF. The CDR3 DNA reads as TGTGCCAGCAGCAAAGCAACTTTAGAAAAACTGTTTTTT.

This chain uses TRBV6-4 with TRBJ2-2; D not certain. In germline, CDR1 is MRHNA, CDR2 SNTAGT. CDR3 length: 14 residues. V was clipped by 5 bases and J by 4 bases, with 11 bases between them. This CDR3 reads CASSLRQFTGELFF. CDR3 nucleotide sequence: TGTGCCAGCAGTTTGAGACAATTCACCGGGGAGCTGTTTTTT.

This clonotype was observed a few times. J is TRBJ2-3 and V is TRBV6-1; D possibly uses TRBD1 or TRBD2 (5 bases each). The CDR3 covers 17 residues. CDR1 MNHNS and CDR2 SASEGT come from the germline V gene. V gave up 6 bases and J gave up 3 bases, with 22 bases separating them. For the CDR3, the DNA is TGTGCCAGCAGCCAGACTGAGGGGCGGATTATAACAGATACGCAGTATTTT. This encodes CASSQTEGRIITDTQYF.

The chain joins TRBV15 to TRBJ2-7; 7 bases match TRBD1. Germline loops: CDR1 LNHNV, CDR2 YYDKDF (reference sequence). The length of the CDR3 is 14 residues. Germline trimming cut 3 bases from V and 2 bases from J; bases unmatched to any gene: 4. CDR3 region: CATSRTGYTYEQYF. CDR3 sequence (DNA): TGTGCCACCAGCAGGACAGGGTACACCTACGAGCAGTACTTC.

This clonotype was counted between two and nine times. The chain couples TRBV20-1 to TRBJ2-3; D unresolved. CDR3 size: 14 residues. The germline V gene encodes CDR1 DFQATT and CDR2 SNEGSKA (reference sequence). The V end lost 6 bases, the J end lost 2 bases, and 15 bases lay between the germline ends. This CDR3 reads CSAELLTTTDTQYF. As DNA, the CDR3 is TGCAGTGCCGAGTTACTGACAACCACAGATACGCAGTATTTT.

The chain carries TRBV15 and TRBJ1-5; D is uncertain. This CDR3 has 15 residues. Germline values: CDR1 LNHNV, CDR2 YYDKDF (reference sequence). V lost 8 bases to trimming and J lost 1 base, with 15 bases between them. The DNA of the CDR3 is TGTGCCACCCGACGGAGCCTCGGGAGCAATCAGCCCCAGCATTTT. This gives the protein CATRRSLGSNQPQHF.